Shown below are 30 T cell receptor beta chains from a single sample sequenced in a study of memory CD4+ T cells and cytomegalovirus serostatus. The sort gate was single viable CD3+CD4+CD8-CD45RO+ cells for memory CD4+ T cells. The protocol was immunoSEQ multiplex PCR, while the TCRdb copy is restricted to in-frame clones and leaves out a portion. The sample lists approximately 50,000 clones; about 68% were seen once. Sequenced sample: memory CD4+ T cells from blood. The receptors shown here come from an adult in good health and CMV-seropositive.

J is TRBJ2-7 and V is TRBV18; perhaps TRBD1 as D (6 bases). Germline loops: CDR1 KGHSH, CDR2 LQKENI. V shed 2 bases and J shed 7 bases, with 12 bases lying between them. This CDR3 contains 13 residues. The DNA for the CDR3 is TGTGCCAGCTCACCAAAGGAACAGGGTGAGCAGTACTTC. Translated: CASSPKEQGEQYF.

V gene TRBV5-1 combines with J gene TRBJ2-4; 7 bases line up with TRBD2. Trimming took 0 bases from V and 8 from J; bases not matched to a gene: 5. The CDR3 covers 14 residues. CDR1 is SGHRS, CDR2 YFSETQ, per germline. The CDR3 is CASSLVGGRDIQYF. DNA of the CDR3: TGCGCCAGCAGCTTGGTAGGAGGGAGGGACATTCAGTACTTC.

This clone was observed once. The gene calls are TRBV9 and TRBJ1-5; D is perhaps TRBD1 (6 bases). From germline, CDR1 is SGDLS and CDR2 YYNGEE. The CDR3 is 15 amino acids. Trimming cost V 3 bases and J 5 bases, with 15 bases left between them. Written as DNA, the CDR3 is TGTGCCAGCAGCGCCCAAGGGACACGAGATCAGCCCCAGCATTTT. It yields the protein CASSAQGTRDQPQHF.

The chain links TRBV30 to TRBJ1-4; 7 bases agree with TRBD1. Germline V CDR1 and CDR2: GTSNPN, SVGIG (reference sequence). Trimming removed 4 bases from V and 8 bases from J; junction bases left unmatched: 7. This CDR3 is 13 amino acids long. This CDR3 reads CAWKQGTGEKLFF. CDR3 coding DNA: TGTGCCTGGAAACAGGGGACTGGCGAAAAACTGTTTTTT.

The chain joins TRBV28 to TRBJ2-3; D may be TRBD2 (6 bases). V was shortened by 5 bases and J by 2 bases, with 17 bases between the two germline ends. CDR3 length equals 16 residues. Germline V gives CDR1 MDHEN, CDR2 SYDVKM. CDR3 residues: CASSAPGAEYTDTQYF. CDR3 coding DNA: TGTGCCAGCAGTGCCCCGGGAGCAGAGTACACAGATACGCAGTATTTT.

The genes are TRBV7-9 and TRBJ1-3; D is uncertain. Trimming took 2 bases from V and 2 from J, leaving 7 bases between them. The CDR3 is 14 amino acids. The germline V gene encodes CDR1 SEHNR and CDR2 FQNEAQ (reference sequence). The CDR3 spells CASSLKRAGNTIYF. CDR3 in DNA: TGTGCCAGCAGCTTAAAAAGGGCTGGAAACACCATATATTTT.

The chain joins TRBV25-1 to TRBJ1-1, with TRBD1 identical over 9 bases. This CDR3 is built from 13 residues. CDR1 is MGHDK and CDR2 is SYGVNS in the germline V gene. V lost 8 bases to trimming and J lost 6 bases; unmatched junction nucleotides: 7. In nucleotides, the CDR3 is TGTGCCAGCCAGACAGGGGGACGTCCTGAAGCTTTCTTT. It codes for CASQTGGRPEAFF.

The CDR3 reads CASSQGIPASYEQYV. The CDR3 region has the DNA TGTGCCAGCAGCCAAGGTATCCCCGCCTCCTACGAGCAGTACGTC. The V and J genes are TRBV6-1 and TRBJ2-7, with D unclear. The CDR3 is made up of 15 amino acids. V was cut by 6 bases and J by 0 bases, with 15 bases left in between. The germline gives CDR1 MNHNS, CDR2 SASEGT.

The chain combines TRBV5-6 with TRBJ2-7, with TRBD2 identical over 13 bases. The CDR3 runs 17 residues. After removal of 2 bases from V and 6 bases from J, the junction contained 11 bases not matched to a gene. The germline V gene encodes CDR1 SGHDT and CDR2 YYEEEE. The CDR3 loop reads CASSFELAGGPETEQYV. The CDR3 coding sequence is TGTGCCAGCAGCTTCGAACTAGCGGGAGGGCCAGAGACCGAGCAGTACGTC.

The CDR3 region is CASSPGQGNGYTF. The CDR3 DNA reads TGTGCCAGCTCCCCGGGACAGGGGAACGGCTACACCTTC. The chain joins TRBV18 to TRBJ1-2, with 10 nucleotides matching TRBD1. V dropped 6 bases and J dropped 8; count of bases not matched to a gene: 6. Germline V CDR1 and CDR2: KGHSH, LQKENI. The CDR3 is 13 residues long.

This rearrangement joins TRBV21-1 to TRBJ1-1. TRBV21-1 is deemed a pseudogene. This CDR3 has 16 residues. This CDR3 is CASSKARNGRPLIAFF. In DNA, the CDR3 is TGTGCCAGCAGCAAAGCGCGGAACGGAAGGCCGCTGATAGCTTTCTTT.

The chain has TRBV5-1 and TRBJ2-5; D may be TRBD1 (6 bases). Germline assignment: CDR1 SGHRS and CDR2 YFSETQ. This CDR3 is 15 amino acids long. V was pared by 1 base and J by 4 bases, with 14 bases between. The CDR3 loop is CASSLTGSQGETQYF. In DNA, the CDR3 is TGCGCCAGCAGCTTGACAGGGAGCCAGGGAGAGACCCAGTACTTC. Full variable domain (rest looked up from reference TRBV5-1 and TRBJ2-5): KAGVTQTPRYLIKTRGQQVTLSCSPISGHRSVSWYQQTPGQGLQFLFEYFSETQRNKGNFPGRFSGRQFSNSRSEMNVSTLELGDSALYLCASSLTGSQGETQYFGPGTRLLVL.

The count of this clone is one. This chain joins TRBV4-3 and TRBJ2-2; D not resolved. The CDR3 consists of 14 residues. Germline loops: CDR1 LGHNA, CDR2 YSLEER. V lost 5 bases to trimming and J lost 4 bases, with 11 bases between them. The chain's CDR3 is CASSVRVSTGELFF. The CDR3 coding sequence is TGCGCCAGCAGCGTCCGGGTCAGCACCGGGGAGCTGTTTTTT.

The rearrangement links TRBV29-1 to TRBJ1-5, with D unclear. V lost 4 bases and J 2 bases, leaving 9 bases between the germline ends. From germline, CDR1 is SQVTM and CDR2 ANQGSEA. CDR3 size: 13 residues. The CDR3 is CSVAAGGNQPQHF. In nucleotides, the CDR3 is TGCAGCGTTGCTGCTGGGGGCAATCAGCCCCAGCATTTT. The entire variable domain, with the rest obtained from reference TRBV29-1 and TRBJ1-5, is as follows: SAVISQKPSRDICQRGTSLTIQCQVDSQVTMMFWYRQQPGQSLTLIATANQGSEATYESGFVIDKFPISRPNLTFSTLTVSNMSPEDSSIYLCSVAAGGNQPQHFGDGTRLSIL.

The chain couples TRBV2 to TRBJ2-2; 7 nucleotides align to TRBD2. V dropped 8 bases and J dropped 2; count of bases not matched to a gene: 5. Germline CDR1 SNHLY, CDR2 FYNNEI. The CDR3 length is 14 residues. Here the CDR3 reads CASREEANTGELFF. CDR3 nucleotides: TGTGCCAGCCGGGAGGAGGCTAACACCGGGGAGCTGTTTTTT. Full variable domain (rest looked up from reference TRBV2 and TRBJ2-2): EPEVTQTPSHQVTQMGQEVILRCVPISNHLYFYWYRQILGQKVEFLVSFYNNEISEKSEIFDDQFSVERPDGSNFTLKIRSTKLEDSAMYFCASREEANTGELFFGEGSRLTVL.

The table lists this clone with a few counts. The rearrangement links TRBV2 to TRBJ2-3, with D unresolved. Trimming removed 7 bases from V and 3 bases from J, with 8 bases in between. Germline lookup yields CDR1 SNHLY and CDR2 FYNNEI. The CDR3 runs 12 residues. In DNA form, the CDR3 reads TGTGCCAGCACGCGAGAGACAGATACGCAGTATTTT. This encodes CASTRETDTQYF.

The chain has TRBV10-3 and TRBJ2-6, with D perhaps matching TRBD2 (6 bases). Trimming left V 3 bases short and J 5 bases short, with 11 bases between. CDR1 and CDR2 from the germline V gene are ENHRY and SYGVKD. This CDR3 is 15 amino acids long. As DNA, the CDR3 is TGTGCCATCAGTGAACGGGGGAATTGGGCCAACGTCCTGACTTTC. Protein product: CAISERGNWANVLTF.

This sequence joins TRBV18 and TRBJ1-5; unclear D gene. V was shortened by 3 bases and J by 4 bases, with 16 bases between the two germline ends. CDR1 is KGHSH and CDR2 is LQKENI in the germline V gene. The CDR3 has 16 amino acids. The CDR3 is CASSPSPPQGNQPQHF. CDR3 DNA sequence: TGTGCCAGCTCACCCTCTCCCCCCCAAGGAAATCAGCCCCAGCATTTT.

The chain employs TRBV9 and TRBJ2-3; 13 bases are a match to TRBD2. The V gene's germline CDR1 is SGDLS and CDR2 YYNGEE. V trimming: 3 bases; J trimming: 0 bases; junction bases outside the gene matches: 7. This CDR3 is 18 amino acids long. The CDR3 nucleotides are TGTGCCAGCAGCGGTGGGACTAGCGGGGCTTCCAGCACAGATACGCAGTATTTT. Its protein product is CASSGGTSGASSTDTQYF.

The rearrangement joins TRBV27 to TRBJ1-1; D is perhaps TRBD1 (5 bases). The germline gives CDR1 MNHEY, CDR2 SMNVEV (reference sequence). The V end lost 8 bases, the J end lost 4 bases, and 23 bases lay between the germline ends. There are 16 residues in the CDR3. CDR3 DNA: TGTGCCAGCTCCCCGTTTGAAGGAGGGAGGGGCACTGAAGCTTTCTTT. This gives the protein CASSPFEGGRGTEAFF.

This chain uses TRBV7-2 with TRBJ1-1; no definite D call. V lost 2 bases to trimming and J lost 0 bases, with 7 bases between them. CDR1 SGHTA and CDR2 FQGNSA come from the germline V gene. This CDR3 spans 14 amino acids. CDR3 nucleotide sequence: TGTGCCAGCAGCTTAAAATTCCTGAACACTGAAGCTTTCTTT. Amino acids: CASSLKFLNTEAFF.

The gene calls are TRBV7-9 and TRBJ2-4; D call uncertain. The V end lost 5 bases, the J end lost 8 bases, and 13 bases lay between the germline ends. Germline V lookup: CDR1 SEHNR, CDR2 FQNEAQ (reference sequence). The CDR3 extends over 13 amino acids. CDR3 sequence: CASSRVEPHIQYF. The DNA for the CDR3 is TGTGCCAGCAGCCGAGTCGAACCGCACATTCAGTACTTC.

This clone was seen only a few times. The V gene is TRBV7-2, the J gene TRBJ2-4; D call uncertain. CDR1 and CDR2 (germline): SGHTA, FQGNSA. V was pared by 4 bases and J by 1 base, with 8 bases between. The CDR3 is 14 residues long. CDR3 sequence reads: CASSSANAKNIQYF. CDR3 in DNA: TGTGCCAGCAGCTCCGCAAATGCCAAAAACATTCAGTACTTC.

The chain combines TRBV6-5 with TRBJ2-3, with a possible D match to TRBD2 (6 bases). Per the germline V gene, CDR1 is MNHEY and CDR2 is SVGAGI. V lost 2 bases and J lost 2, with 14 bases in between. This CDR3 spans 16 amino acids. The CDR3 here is CASSYLRAGNTDTQYF. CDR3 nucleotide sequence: TGTGCCAGCAGTTACCTTCGCGCGGGGAACACAGATACGCAGTATTTT.

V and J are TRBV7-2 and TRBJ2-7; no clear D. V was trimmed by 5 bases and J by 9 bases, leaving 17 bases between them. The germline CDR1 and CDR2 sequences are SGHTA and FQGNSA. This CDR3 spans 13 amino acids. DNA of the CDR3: TGTGCCAGCAGCCCCCAGTTTGGGAATCGGCAGTACTTC. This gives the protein CASSPQFGNRQYF.

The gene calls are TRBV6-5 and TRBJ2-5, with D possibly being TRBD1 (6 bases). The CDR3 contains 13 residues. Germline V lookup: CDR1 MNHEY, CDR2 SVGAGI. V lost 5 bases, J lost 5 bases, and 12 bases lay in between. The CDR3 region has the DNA TGTGCCAGCAGTACCAACAGGGTGGAGACCCAGTACTTC. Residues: CASSTNRVETQYF.

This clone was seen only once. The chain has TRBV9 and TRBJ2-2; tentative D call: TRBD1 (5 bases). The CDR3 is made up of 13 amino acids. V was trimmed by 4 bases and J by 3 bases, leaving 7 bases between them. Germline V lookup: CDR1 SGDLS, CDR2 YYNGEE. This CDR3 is CASSFRDTGELFF. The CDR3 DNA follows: TGTGCCAGCAGCTTCAGGGACACCGGGGAGCTGTTTTTT.

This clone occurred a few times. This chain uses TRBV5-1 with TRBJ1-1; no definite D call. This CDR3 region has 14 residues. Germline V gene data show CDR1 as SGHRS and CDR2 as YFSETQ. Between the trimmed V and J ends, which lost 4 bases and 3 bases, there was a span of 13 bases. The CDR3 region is CASSLGVYDTEAFF. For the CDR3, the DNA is TGCGCCAGCAGCCTGGGAGTTTATGACACTGAAGCTTTCTTT.

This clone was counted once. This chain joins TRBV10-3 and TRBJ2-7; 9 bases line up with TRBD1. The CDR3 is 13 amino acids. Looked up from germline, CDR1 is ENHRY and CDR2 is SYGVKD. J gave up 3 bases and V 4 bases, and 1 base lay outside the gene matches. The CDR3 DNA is TGTGCCATCAGTGGACAGGGGGTCTACGAGCAGTACGTC. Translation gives CAISGQGVYEQYV.

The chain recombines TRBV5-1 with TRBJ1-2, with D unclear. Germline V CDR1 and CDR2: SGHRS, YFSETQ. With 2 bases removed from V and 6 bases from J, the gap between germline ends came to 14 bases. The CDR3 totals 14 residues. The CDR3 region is CASSFRTGSDGYTF. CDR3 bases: TGCGCCAGCAGCTTCAGGACGGGGAGTGATGGCTACACCTTC.